Included here is one T cell receptor beta chain sequence, with context. This sample is drawn from a study of blood T cell repertoires in COVID-19. V lost 1 base, J lost 0 bases, and 3 bases stayed unmatched. The germline CDR1 and CDR2 sequences are SGHTA and FQGNSA. The CDR3 runs to 15 residues. Using immunoSEQ multiplex PCR, the repertoire was profiled, and TCRdb retains in-frame clones only, with some absent. The sample has some 100,000 clones, around 84% seen once. Sequenced material: peripheral blood. The chain links TRBV7-2 to TRBJ2-7; 7 bases align to TRBD2. This receptor was taken from a woman aged 65 to 85 with active or convalescent COVID-19. CDR3 region: CASSLELALSYEQYF. The CDR3 DNA reads as TGTGCCAGCAGCTTAGAACTAGCGCTCTCCTACGAGCAGTACTTC.